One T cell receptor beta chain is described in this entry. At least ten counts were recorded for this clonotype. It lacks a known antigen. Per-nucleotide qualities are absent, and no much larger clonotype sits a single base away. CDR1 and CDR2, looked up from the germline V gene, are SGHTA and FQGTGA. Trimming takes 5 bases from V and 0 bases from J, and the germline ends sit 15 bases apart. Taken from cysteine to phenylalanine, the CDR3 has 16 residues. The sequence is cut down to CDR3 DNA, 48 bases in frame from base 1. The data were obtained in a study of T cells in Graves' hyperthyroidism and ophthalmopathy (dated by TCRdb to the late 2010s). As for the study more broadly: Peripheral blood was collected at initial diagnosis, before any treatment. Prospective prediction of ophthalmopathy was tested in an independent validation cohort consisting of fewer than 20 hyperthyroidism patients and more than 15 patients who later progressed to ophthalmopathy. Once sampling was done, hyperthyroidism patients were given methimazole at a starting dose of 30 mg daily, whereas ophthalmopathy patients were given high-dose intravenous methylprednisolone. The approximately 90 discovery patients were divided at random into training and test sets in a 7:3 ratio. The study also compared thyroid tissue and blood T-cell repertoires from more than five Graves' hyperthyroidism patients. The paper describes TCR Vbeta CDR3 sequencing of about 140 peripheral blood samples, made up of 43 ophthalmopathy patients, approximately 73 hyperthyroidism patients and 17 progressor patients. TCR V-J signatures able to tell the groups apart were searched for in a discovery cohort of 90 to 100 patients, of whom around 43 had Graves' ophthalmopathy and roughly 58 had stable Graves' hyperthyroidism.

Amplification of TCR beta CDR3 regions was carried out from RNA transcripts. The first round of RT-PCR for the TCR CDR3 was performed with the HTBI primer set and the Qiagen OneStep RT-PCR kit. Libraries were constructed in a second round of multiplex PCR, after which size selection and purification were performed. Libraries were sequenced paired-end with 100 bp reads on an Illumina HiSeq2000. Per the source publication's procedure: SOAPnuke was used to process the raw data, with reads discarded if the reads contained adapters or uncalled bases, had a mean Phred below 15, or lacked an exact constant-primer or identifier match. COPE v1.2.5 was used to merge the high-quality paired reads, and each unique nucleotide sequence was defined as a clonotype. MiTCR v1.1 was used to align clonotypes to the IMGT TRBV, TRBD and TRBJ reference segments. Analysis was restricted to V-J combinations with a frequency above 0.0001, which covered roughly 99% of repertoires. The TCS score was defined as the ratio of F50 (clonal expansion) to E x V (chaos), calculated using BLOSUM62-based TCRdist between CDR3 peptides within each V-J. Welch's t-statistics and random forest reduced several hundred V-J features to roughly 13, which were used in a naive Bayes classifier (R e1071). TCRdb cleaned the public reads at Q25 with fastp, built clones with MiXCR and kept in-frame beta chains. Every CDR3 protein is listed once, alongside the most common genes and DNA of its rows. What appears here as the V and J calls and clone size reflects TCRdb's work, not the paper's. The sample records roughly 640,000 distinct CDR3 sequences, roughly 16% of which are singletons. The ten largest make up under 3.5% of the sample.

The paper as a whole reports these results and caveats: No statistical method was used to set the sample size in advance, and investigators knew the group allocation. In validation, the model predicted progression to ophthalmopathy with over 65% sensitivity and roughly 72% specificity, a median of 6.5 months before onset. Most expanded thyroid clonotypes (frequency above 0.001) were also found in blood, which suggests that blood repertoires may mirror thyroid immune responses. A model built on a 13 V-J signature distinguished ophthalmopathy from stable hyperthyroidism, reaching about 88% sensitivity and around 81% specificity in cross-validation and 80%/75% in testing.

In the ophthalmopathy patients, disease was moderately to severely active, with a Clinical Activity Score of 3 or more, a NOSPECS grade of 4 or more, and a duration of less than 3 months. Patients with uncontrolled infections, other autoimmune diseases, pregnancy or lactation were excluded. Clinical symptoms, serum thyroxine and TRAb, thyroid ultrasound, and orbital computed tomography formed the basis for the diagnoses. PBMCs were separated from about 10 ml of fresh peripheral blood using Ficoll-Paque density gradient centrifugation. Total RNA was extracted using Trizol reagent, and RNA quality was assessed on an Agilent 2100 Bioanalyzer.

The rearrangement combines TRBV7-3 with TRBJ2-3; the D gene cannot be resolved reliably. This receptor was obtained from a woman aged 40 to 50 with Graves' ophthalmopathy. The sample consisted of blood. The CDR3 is CASSQTGWSSTDTQYF. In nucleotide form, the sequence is TGTGCCAGCAGCCAAACCGGATGGTCTAGCACAGATACGCAGTATTTT.